This TCR beta chain was profiled in a study of stem cell transplantation in POMP-related autoinflammatory disease. Study overall: Hypothesis: faulty thymoproteasomes impair CD8+ T-cell selection, skewing TRB repertoires.

V dropped 4 bases and J dropped 6 bases, with 12 bases sitting between them. Germline CDR1 is MGHRA and CDR2 is YSYEKL. There are 14 residues in the CDR3. Using immunoSEQ multiplex PCR, the repertoire was profiled, and TCRdb retains in-frame clones only, with some absent. Found here are tens of thousands of clones, roughly 93% of them singletons; the top ten hold 0.6% to 0.8%. This sequence originates from a human patient with POMP-related autoinflammation and immune dysregulation (PRAID). The graft donor may have contributed some T cells. The chain joins TRBV4-1 to TRBJ2-2, with D possibly TRBD1 on 5 matching bases. The source material was CD4+ T cells from PBMCs, sampled after stem cell transplantation. CDR3 residues: CASSRPGPSGELFF. The CDR3 bases are TGCGCCAGCAGCCGTCCAGGGCCCTCCGGGGAGCTGTTTTTT.